The rows below give T cell receptor beta chains drawn from one sample of a study of cytomegalovirus exposure and HLA in healthy donors. This table comes from immunoSEQ multiplex PCR, and its TCRdb copy is limited to in-frame clones, with some not included. The sample holds more than 80,000 clones, roughly 80% seen once. The sequenced material came from PBMCs. Receptor source: a man aged 35 to 55 in good health and CMV-seronegative. Each CDR3 is given with its conserved first and last residue. The D gene is left open where the match is weak. The size field is filled for only some rows; it gives once, few, many or a size class.

d_call: TRBD1
clone_size: NA
j_call: TRBJ1-1
v_call: TRBV19
cdr3_nt: TGTGCCAGCCGAATCGGACAGGGGATGAACACTGAAGCTTTCTTT
cdr3_aa: CASRIGQGMNTEAFF

d_call: TRBD1
clone_size: NA
j_call: TRBJ1-2
v_call: TRBV19
cdr3_nt: TGTGCCAGTTCCCGGGACAGTTATAACTATGGCTACACCTTC
cdr3_aa: CASSRDSYNYGYTF

d_call: TRBD2
clone_size: NA
j_call: TRBJ2-6
v_call: TRBV9
cdr3_nt: TGTGCCAGCACTCCGGGAGGATCTGGGGCCAACGTCCTGACTTTC
cdr3_aa: CASTPGGSGANVLTF

d_call: NA
clone_size: NA
j_call: TRBJ2-6
v_call: TRBV6-1
cdr3_nt: TGTGCCAGCAGTGATCAGCAGGGTACTGGGGCCAACGTCCTGACTTTC
cdr3_aa: CASSDQQGTGANVLTF

d_call: NA
clone_size: NA
j_call: TRBJ1-6
v_call: TRBV6-1
cdr3_nt: TGTGCCAGCACGAGAAAAAGCTCCTATAATTCACCCCTCCACTTT
cdr3_aa: CASTRKSSYNSPLHF

d_call: NA
clone_size: once
j_call: TRBJ2-2
v_call: TRBV27
cdr3_nt: TGTGCCAGCAGTATTTTTGGACTTTGGCGGGCAGGTAGCGCCGGGGAGCTGTTTTTT
cdr3_aa: CASSIFGLWRAGSAGELFF

d_call: TRBD1
clone_size: few
j_call: TRBJ2-7
v_call: TRBV5-1
cdr3_nt: TGCGCCAGCAGCTTGGCCGGGACAGCTAGCTACGAGCAGTACTTC
cdr3_aa: CASSLAGTASYEQYF

d_call: NA
clone_size: NA
j_call: TRBJ2-3
v_call: TRBV18
cdr3_nt: TGTGCCAGCTCACCCGCCGGACAGTTTCGTGATACGCAGTATTTT
cdr3_aa: CASSPAGQFRDTQYF

d_call: NA
clone_size: few
j_call: TRBJ1-6
v_call: TRBV11-1
cdr3_nt: TGTGCCAGCAGTCCCGCGGGAACCTGGAATTCACCCCTCCACTTT
cdr3_aa: CASSPAGTWNSPLHF

d_call: TRBD1
clone_size: NA
j_call: TRBJ1-2
v_call: TRBV28
cdr3_nt: TGTGCCAGCAGCTGGGACAGGGCGTATGGCTACACCTTC
cdr3_aa: CASSWDRAYGYTF

d_call: NA
clone_size: NA
j_call: TRBJ1-2
v_call: TRBV4-2
cdr3_nt: TGTGCCAGCAGCCAAGAAGGGGGCTATGGCTACACCTTC
cdr3_aa: CASSQEGGYGYTF

d_call: TRBD1
clone_size: few
j_call: TRBJ2-5
v_call: TRBV6-5
cdr3_nt: TGTGCCAGCAGTTACTCAACAGGGGGGCAAGAGACCCAGTACTTC
cdr3_aa: CASSYSTGGQETQYF

d_call: TRBD2
clone_size: NA
j_call: TRBJ2-3
v_call: TRBV5-6
cdr3_nt: TGTGCCAGCAGCTTGTTGGCGGGGGGTGACACAGATACGCAGTATTTT
cdr3_aa: CASSLLAGGDTDTQYF

d_call: TRBD2
clone_size: NA
j_call: TRBJ2-3
v_call: TRBV4-1
cdr3_nt: TGCGCCAGCAGCCGCACGGGACTAGCGATGGGCACAGATACGCAGTATTTT
cdr3_aa: CASSRTGLAMGTDTQYF

d_call: TRBD2
clone_size: NA
j_call: TRBJ2-1
v_call: TRBV2
cdr3_nt: TGTGCCAGCAGTCCCCTACTAGCGGGGGTCGGGCAGTTCTTC
cdr3_aa: CASSPLLAGVGQFF

d_call: TRBD1
clone_size: once
j_call: TRBJ2-1
v_call: TRBV5-1
cdr3_nt: TGCGCCAGCAGCATACTACAGGGGGCACGCAATGAGCAGTTCTTC
cdr3_aa: CASSILQGARNEQFF

d_call: NA
clone_size: NA
j_call: TRBJ2-1
v_call: TRBV27
cdr3_nt: TGTGCCAGCGGTCGGGGGAACTACAATGAGCAGTTCTTC
cdr3_aa: CASGRGNYNEQFF

d_call: NA
clone_size: NA
j_call: TRBJ1-2
v_call: TRBV9
cdr3_nt: TGTGCCAGCAGCGTCGGGACACGAGGCTACACCTTC
cdr3_aa: CASSVGTRGYTF

d_call: NA
clone_size: NA
j_call: TRBJ1-1
v_call: TRBV7-6
cdr3_nt: TGTGCCAGCAGCTTACAGGGAGGCACTGAAGCTTTCTTT
cdr3_aa: CASSLQGGTEAFF

d_call: NA
clone_size: NA
j_call: TRBJ2-4
v_call: TRBV5-1
cdr3_nt: TGCGCCAGCAGTTCCGTCGTAGCGGACATTCAGTACTTC
cdr3_aa: CASSSVVADIQYF

d_call: TRBD1
clone_size: NA
j_call: TRBJ2-7
v_call: TRBV11-2
cdr3_nt: TGTGCCAGCAGCTTGGGACAGGGGGGGGAGCAGTACTTC
cdr3_aa: CASSLGQGGEQYF

d_call: TRBD1
clone_size: NA
j_call: TRBJ2-1
v_call: TRBV5-5
cdr3_nt: TGTGCCAGCAGCTTGGCATACGGACAGGGCTACAATGAGCAGTTCTTC
cdr3_aa: CASSLAYGQGYNEQFF

d_call: NA
clone_size: few
j_call: TRBJ1-2
v_call: TRBV2
cdr3_nt: TGTGCCAGCACCCAAACTAGGTATGGCTACACCTTC
cdr3_aa: CASTQTRYGYTF

d_call: TRBD1
clone_size: NA
j_call: TRBJ1-2
v_call: TRBV5-5
cdr3_nt: TGTGCCAGCAGCCACCTGACAGGGGATGGCTACACCTTC
cdr3_aa: CASSHLTGDGYTF

d_call: TRBD1
clone_size: NA
j_call: TRBJ2-7
v_call: TRBV5-8
cdr3_nt: TGTGCCAGCAGCATATCCGGGACAGGCAACTCCTACGAGCAGTACTTC
cdr3_aa: CASSISGTGNSYEQYF

d_call: TRBD2
clone_size: NA
j_call: TRBJ2-2
v_call: TRBV7-7
cdr3_nt: TGTGCCAGCAGCTCCAGCGGGGGCACCGGGGAGCTGTTTTTT
cdr3_aa: CASSSSGGTGELFF

d_call: NA
clone_size: NA
j_call: TRBJ2-7
v_call: TRBV7-2
cdr3_nt: TGTGCCAGCAGCTTGCACGGCTCCTACGAGCAGTACTTC
cdr3_aa: CASSLHGSYEQYF

d_call: NA
clone_size: NA
j_call: TRBJ2-7
v_call: TRBV5-1
cdr3_nt: TGCGCCAGCAGCACAGGGTCATACGAGCAGTACTTC
cdr3_aa: CASSTGSYEQYF

d_call: NA
clone_size: NA
j_call: TRBJ1-5
v_call: TRBV5-5
cdr3_nt: TGTGCCAGCAGCTCAGAATCTTCGAATCAGCCCCAGCATTTT
cdr3_aa: CASSSESSNQPQHF

d_call: TRBD1
clone_size: NA
j_call: TRBJ1-2
v_call: TRBV28
cdr3_nt: TGTGCCAGCAGTTTAGCCGTAGCCGGACAGGGTGAAGGCTACACCTTC
cdr3_aa: CASSLAVAGQGEGYTF

d_call: TRBD1
clone_size: NA
j_call: TRBJ1-1
v_call: TRBV9
cdr3_nt: TGTGCCAGCAGTGCCGGGACAGGGGGTAAGGCTGAAGCTTTCTTT
cdr3_aa: CASSAGTGGKAEAFF

d_call: TRBD1
clone_size: few
j_call: TRBJ2-1
v_call: TRBV9
cdr3_nt: TGTGCCAGCAGCCGCAGGGACAGGGTTTACAATGAGCAGTTCTTC
cdr3_aa: CASSRRDRVYNEQFF

d_call: NA
clone_size: NA
j_call: TRBJ1-3
v_call: TRBV19
cdr3_nt: TGTGCCAGTAGCAATCCGGGGGGTGTCTCTGGAAACACCATATATTTT
cdr3_aa: CASSNPGGVSGNTIYF

d_call: TRBD1
clone_size: NA
j_call: TRBJ1-5
v_call: TRBV19
cdr3_nt: TGTGCCAGTAGTGCACAGGGGGCTCGTCAGCCCCAGCATTTT
cdr3_aa: CASSAQGARQPQHF

d_call: NA
clone_size: few
j_call: TRBJ1-1
v_call: TRBV9
cdr3_nt: TGTGCCAGCAGCGGAATAACAGGGAACACTGAAGCTTTCTTT
cdr3_aa: CASSGITGNTEAFF

d_call: NA
clone_size: few
j_call: TRBJ1-5
v_call: TRBV5-1
cdr3_nt: TGCGCCAGCAGTATGGGGGAGGATCAGCCCCAGCATTTT
cdr3_aa: CASSMGEDQPQHF

d_call: TRBD1
clone_size: NA
j_call: TRBJ2-7
v_call: TRBV5-1
cdr3_nt: TGCGCCAGCAGCTTGGGACAGGGGCTCGAGCAGTACTTC
cdr3_aa: CASSLGQGLEQYF

d_call: NA
clone_size: NA
j_call: TRBJ2-7
v_call: TRBV29-1
cdr3_nt: TGCAGCGCCTACTCATCCAGGCCGGGGGACGAGCAGTACTTC
cdr3_aa: CSAYSSRPGDEQYF

d_call: NA
clone_size: NA
j_call: TRBJ2-5
v_call: TRBV2
cdr3_nt: TGTGCCAGCAGAGCCCAGACAGGACCCCAAGAGACCCAGTACTTC
cdr3_aa: CASRAQTGPQETQYF

d_call: TRBD2
clone_size: NA
j_call: TRBJ2-1
v_call: TRBV4-2
cdr3_nt: TGTGCCAGCAGCCAAGATGTCCGCGGGAGCTCCTACAATGAGCAGTTCTTC
cdr3_aa: CASSQDVRGSSYNEQFF

d_call: NA
clone_size: NA
j_call: TRBJ1-6
v_call: TRBV7-2
cdr3_nt: TGTGCCAGCAGCCCTACCCCGACTGCGAGCTCCTATAATTCACCCCTCCACTTT
cdr3_aa: CASSPTPTASSYNSPLHF

d_call: NA
clone_size: NA
j_call: TRBJ2-7
v_call: TRBV27
cdr3_nt: TGTGCCAGCAGTGCGGTCGGCTACGAGCAGTACTTC
cdr3_aa: CASSAVGYEQYF

d_call: TRBD1
clone_size: many
j_call: TRBJ2-2
v_call: TRBV2
cdr3_nt: TGTGCCAGCAGAACGGGGGACAGGGAGGCCGGGGAGCTGTTTTTT
cdr3_aa: CASRTGDREAGELFF

d_call: TRBD1
clone_size: NA
j_call: TRBJ1-1
v_call: TRBV28
cdr3_nt: TGTGCCAGCAGTTTCGGCAGGGGGTTCACTGAAGCTTTCTTT
cdr3_aa: CASSFGRGFTEAFF

d_call: NA
clone_size: NA
j_call: TRBJ1-1
v_call: TRBV6-5
cdr3_nt: TGTGCCAGCAGTATGGGGCAAGTTTCAGAAGCTTTCTTT
cdr3_aa: CASSMGQVSEAFF

d_call: TRBD2
clone_size: NA
j_call: TRBJ2-1
v_call: TRBV25-1
cdr3_nt: TGTGCCAGCAGTGAATTGACTAGCGGGGGCCCCTACAATGAGCAGTTCTTC
cdr3_aa: CASSELTSGGPYNEQFF

d_call: TRBD1
clone_size: NA
j_call: TRBJ2-3
v_call: TRBV29-1
cdr3_nt: TGCAGCGTTGAGGAAGGGACAGGGCCCATGGGGCAGTATTTT
cdr3_aa: CSVEEGTGPMGQYF

d_call: NA
clone_size: NA
j_call: TRBJ1-6
v_call: TRBV5-1
cdr3_nt: TGCGCCAGCAGCTCCGGCGACAATTCTCCCAATTCACCCCTCCACTTT
cdr3_aa: CASSSGDNSPNSPLHF

d_call: TRBD1
clone_size: NA
j_call: TRBJ1-2
v_call: TRBV6-1
cdr3_nt: TGTGCCAGCAGAGCCTCGGGACAGGGAAGCTATGGCTACACCTTC
cdr3_aa: CASRASGQGSYGYTF

d_call: NA
clone_size: NA
j_call: TRBJ2-1
v_call: TRBV15
cdr3_nt: TGTGCCACCAGCAGAGCGGGGGGCAAAGGCAATGAGCAGTTCTTC
cdr3_aa: CATSRAGGKGNEQFF

d_call: TRBD1
clone_size: NA
j_call: TRBJ1-2
v_call: TRBV27
cdr3_nt: TGTGCCAGCAGTCCGAGACTGCAGGGGGCGATACGTGGCTACACCTTC
cdr3_aa: CASSPRLQGAIRGYTF

d_call: NA
clone_size: NA
j_call: TRBJ1-1
v_call: TRBV9
cdr3_nt: TGTGCCAGCAGCATGGGCCCTAACACTGAAGCTTTCTTT
cdr3_aa: CASSMGPNTEAFF

d_call: NA
clone_size: NA
j_call: TRBJ1-1
v_call: TRBV12-2
cdr3_nt: TGTGCAAGTCGCTTAGCGCGAAAAGGGGTCTTTTTGAACACTGAAGCTTTCTTT
cdr3_aa: CASRLARKGVFLNTEAFF

d_call: NA
clone_size: NA
j_call: TRBJ1-1
v_call: TRBV21-1
cdr3_nt: TGTGCCAGCAGCAAGGCTCGGAACACTGAAGCTTTCTTT
cdr3_aa: CASSKARNTEAFF

d_call: TRBD1
clone_size: NA
j_call: TRBJ2-6
v_call: TRBV4-1
cdr3_nt: TGCGCCAGCAGCCAACCTTCGACAGGGACTGGGGCCAACGTCCTGACTTTC
cdr3_aa: CASSQPSTGTGANVLTF

d_call: TRBD2
clone_size: NA
j_call: TRBJ2-3
v_call: TRBV5-1
cdr3_nt: TGCGCCAGCAGCCCAGGGACTAGTGGTAGCACAGATACGCAGTATTTT
cdr3_aa: CASSPGTSGSTDTQYF

d_call: TRBD1
clone_size: NA
j_call: TRBJ2-7
v_call: TRBV15
cdr3_nt: TGTGCCACCAGCACCGGACAGGGAGGTTACTACGAGCAGTACTTC
cdr3_aa: CATSTGQGGYYEQYF

d_call: NA
clone_size: NA
j_call: TRBJ1-6
v_call: TRBV5-1
cdr3_nt: TGCGCCAGCAGCTTGGGACAAGAGGGCTCCTATAATTCACCCCTCCACTTT
cdr3_aa: CASSLGQEGSYNSPLHF

d_call: TRBD1
clone_size: NA
j_call: TRBJ1-6
v_call: TRBV19
cdr3_nt: TGTGCCAGTACCCGTGCTGCCCAGACAGGGAATAATTCACCCCTCCACTTT
cdr3_aa: CASTRAAQTGNNSPLHF

d_call: NA
clone_size: few
j_call: TRBJ2-2
v_call: TRBV6-4
cdr3_nt: TGTGCCAGCAGTGACTCCTCGGGGGAGAACACCGGGGAGCTGTTTTTT
cdr3_aa: CASSDSSGENTGELFF